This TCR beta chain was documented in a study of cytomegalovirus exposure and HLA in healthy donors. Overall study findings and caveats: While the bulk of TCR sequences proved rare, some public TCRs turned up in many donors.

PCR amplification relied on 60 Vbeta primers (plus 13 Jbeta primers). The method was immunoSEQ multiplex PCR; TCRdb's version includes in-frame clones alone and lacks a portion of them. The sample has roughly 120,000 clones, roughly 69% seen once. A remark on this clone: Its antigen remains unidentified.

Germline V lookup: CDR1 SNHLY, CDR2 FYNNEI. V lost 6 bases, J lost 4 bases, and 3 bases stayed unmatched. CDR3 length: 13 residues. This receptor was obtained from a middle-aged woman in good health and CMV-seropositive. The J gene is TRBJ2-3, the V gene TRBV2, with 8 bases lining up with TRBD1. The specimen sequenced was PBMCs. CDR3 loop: CASRGQVSDTQYF. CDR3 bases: TGTGCCAGCAGGGGACAGGTCTCAGATACGCAGTATTTT.